The clone carrying this TCR beta chain turned up a few times. This entry comes from a study of molecular identifiers for immune sequencing clone quantification. Germline V gene lookup returns CDR1 LNHDA and CDR2 SQIVND (reference sequence). The CDR3 has 13 residues. J gave up 6 bases and V 9 bases, and 6 bases lay outside the gene matches. TCRdb analysed the PCR reads with MiXCR anew, one entry per CDR3 protein. This sample yields some 680,000 distinct CDR3 sequences, of which about 25% are seen a single time; 0.75% to 0.8% belongs to the top ten. The sequence was collected from a human donor in good health. Some libraries in this study had Jurkat cell RNA spiked in. The chain has TRBV19 and TRBJ1-5; 9 nucleotides line up with TRBD1. Input material: naive CD8+ T cells from blood, with Jurkat cell RNA spiked in. Documented subset: FACS-sorted CD8+CD4-CCR7+CD45RA+ naive T cells. The CDR3 DNA reads TGTGCCAGCACGGGACAGGGAATTCAGCCCCAGCATTTT. Encoded protein: CASTGQGIQPQHF.